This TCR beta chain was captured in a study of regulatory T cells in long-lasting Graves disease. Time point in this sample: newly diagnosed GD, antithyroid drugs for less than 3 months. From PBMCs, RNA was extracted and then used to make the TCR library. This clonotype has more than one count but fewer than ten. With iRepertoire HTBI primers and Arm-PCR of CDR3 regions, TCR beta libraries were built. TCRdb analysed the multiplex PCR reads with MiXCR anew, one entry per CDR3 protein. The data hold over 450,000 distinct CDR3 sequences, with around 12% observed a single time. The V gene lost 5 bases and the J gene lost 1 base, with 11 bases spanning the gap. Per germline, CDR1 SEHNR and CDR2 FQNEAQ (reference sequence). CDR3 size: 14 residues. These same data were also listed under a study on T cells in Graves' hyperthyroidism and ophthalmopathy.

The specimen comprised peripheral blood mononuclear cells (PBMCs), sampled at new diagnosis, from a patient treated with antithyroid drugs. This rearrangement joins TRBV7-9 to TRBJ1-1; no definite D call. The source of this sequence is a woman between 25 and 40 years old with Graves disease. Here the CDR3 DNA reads TGTGCCAGCAGCGGCGACGGGGAGAACACTGAAGCTTTCTTT. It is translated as CASSGDGENTEAFF.